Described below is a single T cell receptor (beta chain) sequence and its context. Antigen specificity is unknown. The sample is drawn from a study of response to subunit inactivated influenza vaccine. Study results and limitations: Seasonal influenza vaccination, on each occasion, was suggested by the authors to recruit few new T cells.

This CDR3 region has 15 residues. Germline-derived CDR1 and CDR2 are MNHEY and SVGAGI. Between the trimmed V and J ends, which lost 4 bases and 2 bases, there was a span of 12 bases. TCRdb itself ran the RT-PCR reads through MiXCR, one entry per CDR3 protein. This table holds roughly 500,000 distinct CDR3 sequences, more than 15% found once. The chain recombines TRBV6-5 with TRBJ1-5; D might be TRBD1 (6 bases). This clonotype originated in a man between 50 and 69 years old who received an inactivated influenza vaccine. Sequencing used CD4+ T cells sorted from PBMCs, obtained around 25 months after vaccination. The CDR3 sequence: CASSSTGLGNQPQHF. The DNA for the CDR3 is TGTGCCAGCAGTTCCACAGGGCTGGGCAATCAGCCCCAGCATTTT.